This T cell receptor (beta chain) was obtained from a study of T-cell memory formation after mild COVID-19. Study-wide results and limits: There was a balanced CD4/CD8 profile in clones contracting day 15 to 85, and later expanders leaned CD4+. Researchers report contracting CD4+ clones mostly in CM and EM, with CD8+ clones in EMRA.

In TCRdb, the 5' RACE reads were re-called with MiXCR into one record per CDR3 protein. The repertoire consists of under 700,000 distinct CDR3 sequences, with roughly 22% occurring once and the leading ten covering about 12%. Germline CDR1 and CDR2: SEHNR and FQNEAQ (reference sequence). V was pared by 2 bases and J by 3 bases, with 14 bases between. The CDR3 totals 15 residues. This clonotype was found a few times. Its antigen is undetermined. Sequencing input: PBMCs or a T cell subset sorted from them (not recorded which). The source of this sequence is an adult woman who had mild COVID-19 (a few samples of this study predate the infection). Cell type and time point are not known. The chain is built from TRBV7-9 and TRBJ2-7, with TRBD2 as a possible D gene (6 bases). Here the CDR3 reads CASSLMVGGFYEQYF. The CDR3 nucleotides read TGTGCCAGCAGCTTAATGGTCGGGGGTTTCTACGAGCAGTACTTC.